Presented here are 26 T cell receptor beta chains from one specimen sequenced in a study of blood T cell repertoires in COVID-19. TCRdb's copy holds only in-frame clones and misses some; the assay was immunoSEQ multiplex PCR. The data contain over 250,000 clones, around 84% of them seen just once; the ten biggest clones take up 4.1%. What was sequenced was PBMCs or T cells enriched from blood (not recorded which). Receptors originate from a man aged 30 to 39 with acute COVID-19.

The chain has TRBV30 and TRBJ1-3; the match to TRBD1 covers 7 bases. V trimming: 5 bases; J trimming: 0 bases; junction bases outside the gene matches: 4. Germline assignment: CDR1 GTSNPN and CDR2 SVGIG (reference sequence). The CDR3 totals 14 residues. The CDR3 sequence: CAWGGTDSGNTIYF. As DNA, the CDR3 is TGTGCCTGGGGCGGGACAGACTCTGGAAACACCATATATTTT.

The gene calls are TRBV27 and TRBJ1-1, with 9 positions matching TRBD1. CDR3 length: 14 residues. V gave up 5 bases and J gave up 1 base; unmatched junction bases: 2. Germline V gene lookup returns CDR1 MNHEY and CDR2 SMNVEV (reference sequence). The CDR3, as DNA: TGTGCCAGCAGTAAGGGACAGGGGAACACTGAAGCTTTCTTT. It encodes CASSKGQGNTEAFF.

V and J are TRBV11-3 and TRBJ2-1, with TRBD2 matching over 10 bases. Germline CDR1 is SGHNT and CDR2 is YENEEA. The CDR3 runs to 17 residues. With 5 bases clipped from V and 5 bases from J, the junction kept 12 bases outside the gene matches. DNA of the CDR3: TGTGCCAGCAGCGCGGGGGTAATAGCGGGAGGTAACAATGAGCAGTTCTTC. It translates to CASSAGVIAGGNNEQFF.

This clone has at least ten counts. CDR3: CASSDSIASGSNEQFF. As DNA, the CDR3 is TGTGCCAGCAGTGACTCGATTGCTAGCGGGAGCAATGAGCAGTTCTTC. The chain has TRBV6-4 and TRBJ2-1, with 10 bases identical to TRBD2. V was clipped by 0 bases and J by 6 bases; unmatched bases: 5. CDR1 is MRHNA and CDR2 is SNTAGT in the germline V gene. The length of the CDR3 is 16 residues.

The genes are TRBV2 and TRBJ1-1, with D possibly TRBD1 on 5 matching bases. Germline V gene sequence: CDR1 SNHLY, CDR2 FYNNEI. The CDR3 is made up of 13 amino acids. V lost 10 bases and J lost 4, with 16 bases in between. This CDR3 reads CATTGGFGTEAFF. The DNA for the CDR3 is TGTGCCACCACGGGGGGTTTTGGCACTGAAGCTTTCTTT.

The J gene is TRBJ2-4, the V gene TRBV9; the D gene is possibly TRBD1 (5 bases). V gave up 0 bases and J gave up 6 bases, with 7 bases separating them. CDR1 is SGDLS and CDR2 is YYNGEE in the germline V gene. This CDR3 region has 13 residues. CDR3 sequence: CASSVGQGNIQYF. The CDR3 DNA sequence: TGTGCCAGCAGCGTAGGGCAGGGAAACATTCAGTACTTC.

The gene calls are TRBV5-4 and TRBJ1-2; D not resolved. V was cut by 1 base and J by 1 base, with 11 bases left in between. There are 15 residues in the CDR3. Germline V lookup: CDR1 SGHNT, CDR2 YYREEE (reference sequence). Here the CDR3 reads CASSLTDHLNYGYTF. The CDR3, as DNA: TGTGCCAGCAGCTTGACAGATCACCTTAACTATGGCTACACCTTC.

The rearrangement uses TRBV4-3 and TRBJ2-1; 16 bases fit TRBD2. With 2 bases clipped from V and 8 bases from J, the junction kept 12 bases outside the gene matches. Germline-derived CDR1 and CDR2 are LGHNA and YSLEER. The CDR3 spans 19 residues. CDR3 DNA: TGCGCCAGCAGCCAATTTTTCGGCGGGACTAGCGGGAGGGCGGATGAGCAGTTCTTC. Encoded protein: CASSQFFGGTSGRADEQFF.

The genes are TRBV19 and TRBJ2-2, with TRBD2 as a possible D gene (5 bases). CDR1 is LNHDA, CDR2 SQIVND, per germline (reference sequence). The CDR3 spans 14 residues. V dropped 4 bases and J dropped 4 bases, with 10 bases sitting between them. DNA for the CDR3: TGTGCCAGTAGTAACGGGGTCCCCACCGGGGAGCTGTTTTTT. It encodes CASSNGVPTGELFF.

V and J are TRBV18 and TRBJ1-4, with 7 nucleotides matching TRBD1. Germline loops: CDR1 KGHSH, CDR2 LQKENI. With V trimmed by 5 bases and J by 4 bases, 7 bases remained unmatched. The CDR3 is 15 amino acids. The DNA for the CDR3 is TGTGCCAGCTCAGGGCGGACAGGAGTTAATGAAAAACTGTTTTTT. This gives the protein CASSGRTGVNEKLFF.

This clone was detected only a few times. This rearrangement joins TRBV28 to TRBJ1-1, with D uncertain. V dropped 5 bases and J dropped 2 bases, with 15 bases sitting between them. The CDR3 runs 15 residues. Germline lookup yields CDR1 MDHEN and CDR2 SYDVKM. The DNA for the CDR3 is TGTGCCAGCAGTAATCAATACAGCTCTAACACTGAAGCTTTCTTT. It codes for CASSNQYSSNTEAFF.

This chain connects TRBV30 to TRBJ2-5; 9 positions agree with TRBD2. V lost 0 bases to trimming and J lost 0 bases; unmatched junction nucleotides: 8. Germline loops: CDR1 GTSNPN, CDR2 SVGIG (reference sequence). This CDR3 region has 17 residues. CDR3 residues: CAWSVFGTSHYQETQYF. The CDR3 bases are TGTGCCTGGAGTGTATTCGGGACTAGCCACTACCAAGAGACCCAGTACTTC.

V usage is TRBV5-8 and J usage is TRBJ1-5; D is unclear. With 0 bases removed from V and 1 base from J, the gap between germline ends came to 5 bases. The germline V gene encodes CDR1 SGHTS and CDR2 YDEGEE. This CDR3 is built from 14 residues. The CDR3 nucleotides are TGTGCCAGCAGCTTGGATCGGAGCAATCAGCCCCAGCATTTT. Its protein is CASSLDRSNQPQHF.

The V and J genes are TRBV20-1 and TRBJ1-5; weak D call: TRBD1 (6 bases). CDR3 length: 15 amino acids. The ends were cut back, 3 bases at V and 5 bases at J, with 17 bases in the middle. Germline-derived CDR1 and CDR2 are DFQATT and SNEGSKA (reference sequence). CDR3 amino acids: CSASSGQRAYQPQHF. For the CDR3, the DNA is TGCAGTGCTAGTTCCGGACAGAGAGCTTATCAGCCCCAGCATTTT.

The rearrangement joins TRBV18 to TRBJ1-5; 8 nucleotides line up with TRBD1. The CDR3 loop spans 16 amino acids. V lost 8 bases and J lost 3; bases outside the gene matches: 12. Looked up from germline, CDR1 is KGHSH and CDR2 is LQKENI. Written as DNA, the CDR3 is TGTGCCAGCACTCATGTCGGGACAGGCCCCAATCAGCCCCAGCATTTT. This encodes CASTHVGTGPNQPQHF.

This sequence joins TRBV10-3 and TRBJ2-1, with 10 bases fitting TRBD2. The CDR3 totals 13 residues. Germline values: CDR1 ENHRY, CDR2 SYGVKD. The junction had 0 bases not matched to a gene; V was cut back by 10 bases and J by 0 bases. CDR3 region: CATSGSSYNEQFF. The CDR3 DNA is TGTGCCACTAGCGGGAGCTCCTACAATGAGCAGTTCTTC.

The chain has TRBV2 and TRBJ1-6, with TRBD1 identical over 7 bases. CDR3 length: 17 residues. The V gene's germline CDR1 is SNHLY and CDR2 FYNNEI. The ends lost 0 bases at V and 6 bases at J; junction bases unmatched: 8. CDR3: CASSEAPSGTANSPLHF. The CDR3 nucleotides are TGTGCCAGCAGTGAAGCGCCGTCCGGGACAGCTAATTCACCCCTCCACTTT.

V gene TRBV9 combines with J gene TRBJ2-1, with a tentative D call TRBD2 (6 bases). Germline-derived CDR1 and CDR2 are SGDLS and YYNGEE. This CDR3 comprises 17 residues. V lost 0 bases and J lost 0, with 13 bases in between. The CDR3 loop reads CASSVATVGGSYNEQFF. The CDR3 DNA reads TGTGCCAGCAGCGTAGCTACTGTGGGGGGCTCCTACAATGAGCAGTTCTTC.

This clone was seen at least ten times. The rearrangement links TRBV15 to TRBJ1-3; D gene unclear. This CDR3 has 13 amino acids. Germline V CDR1 and CDR2: LNHNV, YYDKDF (reference sequence). V was clipped by 4 bases and J by 1 base, with 5 bases between them. The CDR3 region is CATSTRSGNTIYF. CDR3 DNA: TGTGCCACCAGCACCCGGTCTGGAAACACCATATATTTT.

The chain combines TRBV5-1 with TRBJ2-1; no definite D call. V was shortened by 0 bases and J by 9 bases, with 19 bases between the two germline ends. Germline lookup yields CDR1 SGHRS and CDR2 YFSETQ. The CDR3 has 16 amino acids. The CDR3 nucleotides are TGCGCCAGCAGCTTGGGTGAGTCTCTCGTCCCTCTTGAGCAGTTCTTC. This sequence encodes CASSLGESLVPLEQFF. The complete variable domain, with remaining parts taken from reference TRBV5-1 and TRBJ2-1, reads KAGVTQTPRYLIKTRGQQVTLSCSPISGHRSVSWYQQTPGQGLQFLFEYFSETQRNKGNFPGRFSGRQFSNSRSEMNVSTLELGDSALYLCASSLGESLVPLEQFFGPGTRLTVL.

This chain links TRBV6-2 or TRBV6-3 with TRBJ2-1; TRBD1 agrees at 9 bases. Losses at the gene ends were 5 bases for V and 4 bases for J; bases not matched to a gene: 6. Per the germline V gene, CDR1 is MNHEY and CDR2 is SVGEGT. The CDR3 length is 15 residues. CDR3 in amino acids: CASSPSGTGYNEQFF. CDR3 in DNA: TGTGCCAGCAGTCCCTCCGGGACAGGGTACAATGAGCAGTTCTTC.

V usage is TRBV19 and J usage is TRBJ2-2, with 8 nucleotides matching TRBD1. The junction had 8 bases not matched to a gene; V was cut back by 4 bases and J by 1 base. The CDR3 contains 17 residues. Per germline, CDR1 LNHDA and CDR2 SQIVND (reference sequence). CDR3 bases: TGTGCCAGTAGTAAAACTCCCGGGACAGGGAACACCGGGGAGCTGTTTTTT. Translating gives CASSKTPGTGNTGELFF.

This chain uses TRBV28 with TRBJ2-7, with 9 positions matching TRBD1. Germline CDR1 reads MDHEN; CDR2 reads SYDVKM. CDR3 size: 16 residues. The trim removed 4 bases at V and 3 bases at J, leaving 10 bases unmatched. CDR3 DNA: TGTGCCAGCAGTTCGCCTTCCACAGGGGGCCACTACGAGCAGTACGTC. Amino acid sequence: CASSSPSTGGHYEQYV.

The rearrangement uses TRBV2 and TRBJ1-4; 9 bases are a match to TRBD1. V lost 8 bases, J lost 7 bases, and 8 bases stayed unmatched. This CDR3 is built from 14 residues. Germline V gives CDR1 SNHLY, CDR2 FYNNEI. The CDR3 nucleotides read TGTGCCAGCCGCGATGGGACAGGGTTTGAAAAACTGTTTTTT. Translated: CASRDGTGFEKLFF.

This chain joins TRBV3-1 (or the pseudogene TRBV3-2) and TRBJ2-3, with 10 bases fitting TRBD2. Germline CDR1 reads LGHDT; CDR2 reads YNNKEL (reference sequence). The CDR3 runs to 16 residues. Trimming removed 3 bases from V and 2 bases from J; junction bases left unmatched: 5. CDR3 region: CASSQRTSGTTDTQYF. The CDR3 nucleotides are TGTGCCAGCAGCCAGCGGACTAGCGGCACCACAGATACGCAGTATTTT.

This clone was found once. The chain combines TRBV7-2 with TRBJ1-1; TRBD1 aligns across 8 bases. Unmatched junction bases numbered 0, after V lost 2 bases and J lost 1 base. Germline CDR1 is SGHTA and CDR2 is FQGNSA. The length of the CDR3 is 14 residues. CDR3 residues: CASSLQGANTEAFF. CDR3 nucleotide sequence: TGTGCCAGCAGCTTACAGGGGGCGAACACTGAAGCTTTCTTT.